This entry concerns a single T cell receptor beta chain. What this receptor recognizes is not known. Nothing much larger sits one base from this clone, and base qualities are not available. CDR1 MNHEY and CDR2 SVGAGI are derived from the germline V gene. V is shortened by 0 bases, J by 5 bases, and the region joining them spans 11 bases. The CDR3 holds 15 amino acids from the cysteine to the phenylalanine. Just the 45-base CDR3 DNA is kept, in frame starting at base 1. The record originates from a study of cytomegalovirus exposure and HLA in healthy donors (dated by TCRdb to about 2017). The study in broad terms: The 500 to 700 repertoires of the first cohort and the approximately 130 validation repertoires were produced on the same platform, according to a later analysis. The study aimed to test whether signatures of past pathogen exposure could be identified by cataloging public T cell receptors. Along with the roughly 670-subject first cohort, a separate validation cohort of roughly 110 different subjects was used. To predict cytomegalovirus infection status, the study combined high-throughput TCR immunosequencing, statistical association of individual TCRs with disease status, and machine learning. The paper as a whole reports these results and caveats: In a later analysis, TCRs clustered in the first cohort were found to also tend to co-occur in the 110 or so validation repertoires, with approximately 93% of cluster scores above 0. A later analysis had no HLA typing for the validation cohort, so co-occurrence there was scored across all 130 or so repertoires. In vitro tests confirmed that a few of the cytomegalovirus-associated TCR beta chains recognize cytomegalovirus antigens. The classifier was reported to diagnose cytomegalovirus status with high specificity and sensitivity in both the original cohort and the validation cohort. A total of around 150 TCR beta chains were listed by the study as associated with cytomegalovirus. It was suggested by the authors that the approach could potentially be generalized to other disease states and immunological phenotypes. While some public TCRs were present in many individuals, most TCR sequences turned up only very rarely across donors.

Preparation of the library involved the immunoSEQ multiplex PCR assay. Regarding the original processing steps: To diagnose cytomegalovirus status from the catalog of TCR beta chain sequences, a statistical classification framework was built. TCRdb took this table from immuneACCESS and kept in-frame rearrangements with V and J called. Such tables lack part of the clones; where checked against another copy, unresolved V genes explain under half of the gap, and the rest is unexplained. D and trimming come from the DNA, and the V and J calls and clone size come from that table. The sample yields fewer than 250,000 clones; roughly 91% were counted once. 2% to 2.5% of the sample belongs to the ten largest clones. The donors were included in the validation cohort of some 120 subjects, a group kept apart from the roughly 690-subject first cohort.

The sequence was obtained from a woman aged 18-30 years in good health and CMV-seropositive. Input material: PBMCs. The rearranged segments are TRBV6-5 and TRBJ1-5; the best D guess is TRBD1, with 6 bases matching. The CDR3 reads as follows: CASSYSSGDHQPQHF. The DNA reads as follows: TGTGCCAGCAGTTACTCGTCAGGGGACCATCAGCCCCAGCATTTT.